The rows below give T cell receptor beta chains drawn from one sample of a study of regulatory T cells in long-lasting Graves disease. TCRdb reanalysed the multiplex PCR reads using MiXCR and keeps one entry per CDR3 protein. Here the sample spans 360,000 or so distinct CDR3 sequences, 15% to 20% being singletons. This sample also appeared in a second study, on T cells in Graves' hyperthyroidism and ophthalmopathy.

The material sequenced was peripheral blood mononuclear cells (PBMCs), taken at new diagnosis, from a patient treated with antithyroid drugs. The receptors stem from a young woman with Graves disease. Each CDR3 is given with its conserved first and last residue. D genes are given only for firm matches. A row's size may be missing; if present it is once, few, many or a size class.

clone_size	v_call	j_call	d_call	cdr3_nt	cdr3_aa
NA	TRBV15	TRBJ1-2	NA	TGTGCCACCAGCGGAGAGCGAGTCTCGTATGGCTACACCTTC	CATSGERVSYGYTF
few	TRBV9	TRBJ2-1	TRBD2	TGTGCCAGCAGCGGTCGTTCCGGGACTAGTGGCTACAATGAGCAGTTCTTC	CASSGRSGTSGYNEQFF
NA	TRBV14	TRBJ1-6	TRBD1	TGTGCCAGCAGCCAATGGACAGGGGGTCGTTCACCCCTCCACTTT	CASSQWTGGRSPLHF
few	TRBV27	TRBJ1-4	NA	TGTGCCAAGGAGGACTATAATGAAAAACTGTTTTTT	CAKEDYNEKLFF
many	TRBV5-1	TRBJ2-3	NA	TGCGCCAGCAGGGGAGGTTCCAGCACAGATACGCAGTATTTT	CASRGGSSTDTQYF
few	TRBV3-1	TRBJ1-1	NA	TGTGCCAGCAGCCACTCAGCTGAAGCTTTCTTT	CASSHSAEAFF
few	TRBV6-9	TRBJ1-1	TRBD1	TGTGCCAGCAGTTATCCGGGACAGGGGGACGGTATGAACACTGAAGCTTTCTTT	CASSYPGQGDGMNTEAFF
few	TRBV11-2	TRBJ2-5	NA	TGTGCCAGCAGCTCACGCCCCTACCATACACCAGAGCAGGAGACCCAGTACTTC	CASSSRPYHTPEQETQYF
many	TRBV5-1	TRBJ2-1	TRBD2	TGCGCCAGCAGCTTGGACATAGGGACTAGCGGGAAGCAGTTCTTC	CASSLDIGTSGKQFF
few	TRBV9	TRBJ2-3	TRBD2	TGTGCCAGCAGCTCCTCTAGCGGGCGGTTATTT	CASSSSSGRLF
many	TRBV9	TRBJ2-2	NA	TGTGCCAGCAGCCCTGAGGGGGACGGCACCGGGGAGCTGTTTTTT	CASSPEGDGTGELFF
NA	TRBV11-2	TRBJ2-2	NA	TGTGCCAGCAGCTTAGCCCCGGCCCCGAACACCGGGGAGCTGTTTTTT	CASSLAPAPNTGELFF
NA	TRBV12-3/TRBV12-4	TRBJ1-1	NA	TGTGCCAGCAGTGAACTTGGTGTCTCTTTCTTT	CASSELGVSFF
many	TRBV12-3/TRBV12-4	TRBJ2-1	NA	TGTGCCAGCAGTTCCTATGATGAGCAGTTCTTC	CASSSYDEQFF
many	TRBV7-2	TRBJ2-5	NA	TGTGCCAGCAGCTTACTATCAGCAGGGCAGGAGACCCAGTACTTC	CASSLLSAGQETQYF
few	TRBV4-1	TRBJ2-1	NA	TGCGCCAGCAGCCAAGGTTACTGGTACAATGAGCAGTTCTTC	CASSQGYWYNEQFF
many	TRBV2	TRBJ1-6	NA	TGTGCCAGCAGTGGTCAGGTTGATTCACCCCTCCACTTT	CASSGQVDSPLHF
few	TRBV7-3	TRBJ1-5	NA	TGTGCCAGCAGACCCGCGGGGAATCAGCCCCAGCATTTT	CASRPAGNQPQHF
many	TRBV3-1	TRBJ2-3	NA	TGTGCCAGCAGCCAAGAGGGTGCGGTGGGGGATACGCAGTATTTT	CASSQEGAVGDTQYF
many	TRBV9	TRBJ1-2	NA	TGTGCCAGCAGCGTAGACAGCCTCTATGGCTACACCTTC	CASSVDSLYGYTF
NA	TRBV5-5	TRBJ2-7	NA	TGTGCCAGCAGCTCCCCCCCCGTAATCGCCCCCACAGACGAGCAGTACTTC	CASSSPPVIAPTDEQYF
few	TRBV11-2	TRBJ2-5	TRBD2	TGTGCCAGCAGCTTGACTGCTAGCGGGAGGGCCGGGGAGACCCAGTACTTC	CASSLTASGRAGETQYF
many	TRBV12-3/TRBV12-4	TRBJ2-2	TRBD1	TGTGCCAGCAAAAATCTAGGACAGGGGGGAATCGGGGAGCTGTTTTTT	CASKNLGQGGIGELFF
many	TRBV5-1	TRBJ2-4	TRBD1	TGCGCCAGCAGCCCTACAGGGGTGGGAAACATTCAGTACTTC	CASSPTGVGNIQYF
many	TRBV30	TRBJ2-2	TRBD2	TGTGCCCTGAGTGCAGCGGGGGCCGGGTCCACCGGGGAGCTGTTTTTT	CALSAAGAGSTGELFF
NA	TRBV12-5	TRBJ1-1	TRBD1	TGTGCTAGTGGTCCCGGTCGGGGGACAGGGGTTCACACTGAAGCTTTCTTT	CASGPGRGTGVHTEAFF
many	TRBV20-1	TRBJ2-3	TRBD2	TGCAGTGCTAGACCTGGGGGGACTAGCGGGGGGGATACGCAGTATTTT	CSARPGGTSGGDTQYF
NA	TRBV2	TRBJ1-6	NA	TGTGCCAGCAGGGCCGAAGGGGGAGAAAATTCACCCCTCCACTTT	CASRAEGGENSPLHF
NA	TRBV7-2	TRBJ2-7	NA	TGTGTCAGCAGCGAGGGGGGCACCTGTTCCTACGAGCAGTACTTC	CVSSEGGTCSYEQYF
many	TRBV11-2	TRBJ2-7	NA	TGTGCCACCCGAGCTTATACATCAAGGTCCTACGAGCAGTACTTC	CATRAYTSRSYEQYF
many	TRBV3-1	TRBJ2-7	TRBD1	TGTGCCAGCAGCCAAGCCGTGGGGGGACAGGGTCGGTCCTACGAGCAGTACTTC	CASSQAVGGQGRSYEQYF
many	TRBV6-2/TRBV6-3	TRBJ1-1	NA	TGTGCCAGCAGTTACGCCGGACTGAACACTGAAGCTTTCTTT	CASSYAGLNTEAFF
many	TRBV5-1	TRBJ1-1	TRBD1	TGCGCCAGCAGCTTGGTGGGACAGGGTTCTGAAGCTTTCTTT	CASSLVGQGSEAFF
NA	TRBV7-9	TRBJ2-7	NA	TGTGCCAGCAGCTTAGACGCGGACTCCGAACAGTACTTC	CASSLDADSEQYF
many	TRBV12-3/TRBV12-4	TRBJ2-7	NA	TGTGCCAGCAGTTTCGACGGCTCCTACGAGCAGTACTTC	CASSFDGSYEQYF
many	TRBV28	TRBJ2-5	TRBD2	TGTGCCAGCAGTTTCATCCTAGCGGGAAAAGAGACCCAGTACTTC	CASSFILAGKETQYF
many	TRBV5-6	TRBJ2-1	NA	TGTGCCAGCAGCTTTACCGGACAGAACTACAATGAGCAGTTCTTC	CASSFTGQNYNEQFF
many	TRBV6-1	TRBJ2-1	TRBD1	TGTGCCAGCAGTGAGACAGGGTTGAACAATGAGCAGTTCTTC	CASSETGLNNEQFF
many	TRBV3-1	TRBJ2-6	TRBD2	TGTGCCAGCAGCCAAGGCGGGGGAATTGGGGCCAACGTCCTGACTTTC	CASSQGGGIGANVLTF
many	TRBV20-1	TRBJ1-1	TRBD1	TGCAGTGTCATACCACCAGGGGGGTTTGGCACTGAAGCTTTCTTT	CSVIPPGGFGTEAFF
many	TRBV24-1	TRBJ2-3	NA	TGTGCCACCAGTGATCCGGGACGCTACACAGATACGCAGTATTTT	CATSDPGRYTDTQYF
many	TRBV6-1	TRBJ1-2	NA	TGTGCCAGCAGACAGGACCTTTCGGACTATGGCTACACCTTC	CASRQDLSDYGYTF
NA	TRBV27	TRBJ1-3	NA	TGTGCCAGCAGTTTAGGACGCGGAAACACCATATATTTT	CASSLGRGNTIYF
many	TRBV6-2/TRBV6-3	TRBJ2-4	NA	TGTGCCAGCAGTTACAGCCGGCTCCAAAGGGACATTCAGTACTTC	CASSYSRLQRDIQYF
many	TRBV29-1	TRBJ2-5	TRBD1	TGCAGCGTCGGCGGGACAGGGCCTCAAGAGACCCAGTACTTC	CSVGGTGPQETQYF
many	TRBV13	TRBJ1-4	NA	TGTGCCAGCAGTAAGGAGAGAGGAGGGAACGAAAAACTGTTTTTT	CASSKERGGNEKLFF